Listed below are T cell receptor beta chains from one sample, sequenced in a study of Ad26.COV2.S vaccination and SARS-CoV-2 variants. Generated by immunoSEQ multiplex PCR, the TCRdb table keeps only in-frame clones and is missing some. There are about 350,000 clones in the sample; roughly 81% occur only once, and roughly 3.1% lies in the top ten. This specimen consisted of peripheral blood, obtained in a trial of Ad26.COV2.S vaccine versus placebo. The receptor set was obtained from a person between 18 and 60 years old who received the Ad26.COV2.S COVID-19 vaccine or a placebo. CDR3s include the opening cysteine and the closing phenylalanine or tryptophan. The D gene is left open where the match is weak. Size is omitted from some rows. Given values are once, few, many or a class for expanded clones.

>TRBJ1-4|few|-|TRBV7-2
TGTGCCAGCAGCTCGGGGATGCCGGGGGAAAAACTGTTTTTT
CASSSGMPGEKLFF
>TRBJ2-7|-|TRBD1|TRBV2
TGTGCCAGCAGTGAAACAGGGACGGGACAGATTAACTACGAGCAGTACTTC
CASSETGTGQINYEQYF
>TRBJ2-6|-|-|TRBV10-1
TGCGCCAGTAAACGAAGGGGCTCCGGGGCCAACGTCCTGACTTTC
CASKRRGSGANVLTF
>TRBJ2-5|-|-|TRBV7-9
TGTGCCAGCAGAGCTAGTAACCAAGAGACCCAGTACTTC
CASRASNQETQYF
>TRBJ2-2|-|-|TRBV6-5
TGTGCCACCTACATCCCATTACGCGGGGAGCTGTTTTTT
CATYIPLRGELFF
>TRBJ2-1|-|TRBD2|TRBV18
TGTGCCAGCTCGCTTCGGGGGGGGTTTGGCAATGAGCAGTTCTTC
CASSLRGGFGNEQFF
>TRBJ1-5|-|TRBD1|TRBV6-6
TGTGCCAGCAGTCGAACCGGGACAGCGAGCAATCAGCCCCAGCATTTT
CASSRTGTASNQPQHF
>TRBJ2-7|-|TRBD1|TRBV3-1/TRBV3-2
TGTGCCAGCAGCCAAGGGGGGACAGGGGGCCCCTACGAGCAGTACTTC
CASSQGGTGGPYEQYF
>TRBJ1-1|-|-|TRBV6-2/TRBV6-3
TGTGCCAGCAGTACCCTGGGCGATGAAGCTTTCTTT
CASSTLGDEAFF
>TRBJ1-3|once|-|TRBV6-5
TGTGCCAGCAGTCCCCTCCCGAGCTCTGGAAACACCATATATTTT
CASSPLPSSGNTIYF
>TRBJ2-3|-|-|TRBV14
TGTGCCAGCAGCCAAGAATGGGAGGCGGAATGGACAGATACGCAGTATTTT
CASSQEWEAEWTDTQYF
>TRBJ2-3|-|-|TRBV9
TGTGCCAGCAGCGTAGTTAACGCCTTGGATACGCAGTATTTT
CASSVVNALDTQYF
>TRBJ2-7|-|-|TRBV4-3
TGCGCCAGCAGCCAAGAATGGGGGCTATTATACGAGCAGTACTTC
CASSQEWGLLYEQYF
>TRBJ1-4|-|-|TRBV5-5
TGTGCCAGCAGCCCCGTGCAAATGAGTAATGAAAAACTGTTTTTT
CASSPVQMSNEKLFF
>TRBJ2-1|-|-|TRBV6-5
TGTGCCAGCAGTTCCGCCCAGGTCCCCTACAATGAGCAGTTCTTC
CASSSAQVPYNEQFF
>TRBJ2-7|-|-|TRBV14
TGTGCCAGCAGCCAAGGCCCAGGGCAAACTGAAGAGCAGTACTTC
CASSQGPGQTEEQYF
>TRBJ2-5|-|TRBD1|TRBV5-4
TGTGCCAGCAGACCTGACCCGGGACAGGGTCAAGAGACCCAGTACTTC
CASRPDPGQGQETQYF
>TRBJ1-1|-|-|TRBV15
TGTGCCACCAGCAGAGATGGGTGGCATATGAACACTGAAGCTTTCTTT
CATSRDGWHMNTEAFF
>TRBJ1-5|once|-|TRBV9
TGTGCCAGCAGCGTAGACGGACAGAGCAATCAGCCCCAGCATTTT
CASSVDGQSNQPQHF
>TRBJ2-5|-|TRBD2|TRBV5-1
TGCGCCAGCAGCTTGGTCCCTAGCGGGGGTGAGGAGACCCAGTACTTC
CASSLVPSGGEETQYF
>TRBJ2-7|-|-|TRBV6-5
TGTGCCAGCAGAACTCTGAGCCAATCCAACTACGAGCAGTACTTC
CASRTLSQSNYEQYF
>TRBJ2-3|many|-|TRBV11-2
TGTGCCAGCAGCTTAGGCCTTGGCGTCCGAGGGGGCACAGATACGCAGTATTTT
CASSLGLGVRGGTDTQYF
>TRBJ1-3|-|-|TRBV15
TGTGCCACCAGAGACAGCGGCGGCGGAAACACCATATATTTT
CATRDSGGGNTIYF
>TRBJ2-1|-|-|TRBV28
TGTGCCAGCAGTTCGCACTACAATGAGCAGTTCTTC
CASSSHYNEQFF
>TRBJ2-7|-|-|TRBV4-3
TGCGCCAGCAGCCAAGAGAGGGTCAGCGAGCAGTACTTC
CASSQERVSEQYF
>TRBJ1-1|-|TRBD1|TRBV7-9
TGTGCCAGCAGCTCCAGTGGGACAGTAGCTGAAGCTTTCTTT
CASSSSGTVAEAFF
>TRBJ2-5|few|TRBD2|TRBV7-9
TGTGCCAGCAGCTCAAGGCTAGCGGGAGGGGGGGAGACCCAGTACTTC
CASSSRLAGGGETQYF
>TRBJ1-6|-|-|TRBV9
TGTGCCAGCAGCGTAGGCAGGAATAATTCACCCCTCCACTTT
CASSVGRNNSPLHF
>TRBJ2-3|-|-|TRBV6-5
TGTGCCAGCAGTTACGGCCAGGCCCTCGTAGATACGCAGTATTTT
CASSYGQALVDTQYF
>TRBJ2-7|once|-|TRBV4-1
TGCGCCAGCAGCCAAGCCCCCCAGGGGGAGCAGTACTTC
CASSQAPQGEQYF
>TRBJ2-6|-|-|TRBV5-4
TGTGCCAGCAGCTCGCAGCGGTCCGGGGCCAACGTCCTGACTTTC
CASSSQRSGANVLTF
>TRBJ2-2|-|-|TRBV5-1
TGCGCCAGCAGCACAGGGATGTCCACCGGGGAGCTGTTTTTT
CASSTGMSTGELFF
>TRBJ2-7|few|-|TRBV7-9
TGTGCCAGCAGCTTAGTTATCGGGATTTTCTCCTACGAGCAGTACTTC
CASSLVIGIFSYEQYF
>TRBJ2-7|-|TRBD2|TRBV5-1
TGCGCCAGCAGCCCTACTAGCGGGGGGTACGAGCAGTACTTC
CASSPTSGGYEQYF
>TRBJ2-6|-|TRBD2|TRBV2
TGTGCCAGCAGGGGCCCCACTAGCGGGAGCAGCTCTGGGGCCAACGTCCTGACTTTC
CASRGPTSGSSSGANVLTF
>TRBJ1-4|-|-|TRBV5-4
TGTGCCAGCAGCTTTGCGGTCCAACCAGCAACTAATGAAAAACTGTTTTTT
CASSFAVQPATNEKLFF
>TRBJ2-2|-|TRBD1|TRBV10-3
TGTGCCATCAGTGACCGGGACAGGGTGAACACCGGGGAGCTGTTTTTT
CAISDRDRVNTGELFF
>TRBJ1-1|-|-|TRBV9
TGTGCCAGCAGCGGGAGCGGGGGGCTGGAGGCTGAAGCTTTCTTT
CASSGSGGLEAEAFF
>TRBJ1-1|-|-|TRBV29-1
TGCAGCGTTGAAGGCCGACAGATGAACACTGAAGCTTTCTTT
CSVEGRQMNTEAFF
>TRBJ1-2|-|TRBD1|TRBV10-3
TGTGCCATCAGGATCTCGGGACAGGGAAGTGGCTACACCTTC
CAIRISGQGSGYTF
>TRBJ2-5|-|-|TRBV5-1
TGCGCCAGCAGCCCAGGGCCGCAAGAGACCCAGTACTTC
CASSPGPQETQYF
>TRBJ2-7|-|TRBD1|TRBV4-3
TGCGCCAGCAGCCAAGATGCATGGGGACAGGGCGGCCACGAGCAGTACTTC
CASSQDAWGQGGHEQYF
>TRBJ2-3|-|-|TRBV11-2
TGTGCCAGCAGCTTAAGGACCGAGATATGGGCGCAGTATTTT
CASSLRTEIWAQYF
>TRBJ2-1|-|-|TRBV28
TGTGCCAGCAGTTCACCCCTGGGGGGAATTAACAATGAGCAGTTCTTC
CASSSPLGGINNEQFF
>TRBJ1-2|-|-|TRBV18
TGTGCCAGCTCACCACAAAACGCCCAGAGCAGGGGCTACACCTTC
CASSPQNAQSRGYTF
>TRBJ2-3|-|-|TRBV18
TGTGCCAGCTCACCAAACGTCCCATCCACAGATACGCAGTATTTT
CASSPNVPSTDTQYF
>TRBJ2-3|-|TRBD2|TRBV28
TGTGCCAGCAGTTGGGTTGAGGGGAGGGGCACAGATACGCAGTATTTT
CASSWVEGRGTDTQYF
>TRBJ2-7|-|-|TRBV6-1
TGTGCCAGCAGTGAGAGCTCCTACGAGCAGTACTTC
CASSESSYEQYF
>TRBJ2-3|-|-|TRBV27
TGTGCCAGCAGTTTTGGGCCCGGGACCAACACAGATACGCAGTATTTT
CASSFGPGTNTDTQYF
>TRBJ2-3|once|TRBD2|TRBV3-1/TRBV3-2
TGTGCCAGCAGCTCAGACATTTTGGGCAGGGGGACTAGCGGGACGTTAGATACGCAGTATTTT
CASSSDILGRGTSGTLDTQYF
>TRBJ2-3|-|TRBD2|TRBV5-1
TGCGCCAGCAGCTTGGGGCGGGGGACGGGCACAGATACGCAGTATTTT
CASSLGRGTGTDTQYF
>TRBJ2-7|-|-|TRBV20-1
TGCAGTGCTAGTTTGTCAGAGACCCCCTACGAGCAGTACTTC
CSASLSETPYEQYF
>TRBJ2-1|once|TRBD2|TRBV27
TGTGCCAGCAGTTTTGGTCCGCTAGCGGGAACCTTGGGGAATGAGCAGTTCTTC
CASSFGPLAGTLGNEQFF